This is a list of T cell receptor beta chains from one sample in a study of control samples from healthy donors and cancer patients. Sequencing used immunoSEQ multiplex PCR; TCRdb keeps in-frame clones, though not all of them. This table holds 70,000 to 80,000 clones, around four fifths found once. Sequencing was done on a sample of blood. The receptors stem from a man in his fifties or sixties in good health. Each CDR3 is given with its conserved first and last residue. D genes are given only for firm matches. The listing skips clone size in some rows; elsewhere it reads once, few, many or a size class.

CDR3nt: TGTGCCAGCAGCTTGGAGAACCAGCAGTTCTTC; CDR3aa: CASSLENQQFF; d_gene: -; v_gene: TRBV5-6; j_gene: TRBJ2-1; abundance: -
CDR3nt: TGTGCCAGCAGTGAAGACAGGTCCTCCTACAATGAGCAGTTCTTC; CDR3aa: CASSEDRSSYNEQFF; d_gene: -; v_gene: TRBV25-1; j_gene: TRBJ2-1; abundance: -
CDR3nt: TGCGCCAGCAGCTTGGCTCCCAGGGGGCTCGACGAGCAGTACTTC; CDR3aa: CASSLAPRGLDEQYF; d_gene: TRBD1; v_gene: TRBV5-1; j_gene: TRBJ2-7; abundance: -
CDR3nt: TGTGCCAGCAGTTCTCCCGGACAGGGGGCCGGTGAAAAACTGTTTTTT; CDR3aa: CASSSPGQGAGEKLFF; d_gene: TRBD1; v_gene: TRBV6-6; j_gene: TRBJ1-4; abundance: -
CDR3nt: TGCGCCAGCAGCCAAGAGGCGCCAGGGGACACTGAAGCTTTCTTT; CDR3aa: CASSQEAPGDTEAFF; d_gene: -; v_gene: TRBV4-3; j_gene: TRBJ1-1; abundance: -
CDR3nt: TGTGCCAGCAGCTTATCGCCCACAATGACTCAGCGAACCGGGGAGCTGTTTTTT; CDR3aa: CASSLSPTMTQRTGELFF; d_gene: -; v_gene: TRBV11-2; j_gene: TRBJ2-2; abundance: -
CDR3nt: TGTGCCAGCAGTGAATATCGTACCGGGGAGCTGTTTTTT; CDR3aa: CASSEYRTGELFF; d_gene: -; v_gene: TRBV25-1; j_gene: TRBJ2-2; abundance: -
CDR3nt: TGTGCCAGCAGTTTCGGACAGGGCTGGAACACTGAAGCTTTCTTT; CDR3aa: CASSFGQGWNTEAFF; d_gene: TRBD1; v_gene: TRBV27; j_gene: TRBJ1-1; abundance: -
CDR3nt: TGTGCCAGCAACGAAGTCGGGGGTGGAACTGAAAAACTGTTTTTT; CDR3aa: CASNEVGGGTEKLFF; d_gene: -; v_gene: TRBV19; j_gene: TRBJ1-4; abundance: once
CDR3nt: TGTGCCAGCTCCCGAGGTGTCGGGCTGGTCAATGAGCAGTTCTTC; CDR3aa: CASSRGVGLVNEQFF; d_gene: -; v_gene: TRBV18; j_gene: TRBJ2-1; abundance: -
CDR3nt: TGTGCCAGCAGCCCGACAGGAGATACGCAGTATTTT; CDR3aa: CASSPTGDTQYF; d_gene: -; v_gene: TRBV7-9; j_gene: TRBJ2-3; abundance: -
CDR3nt: TGTGCCAGCTCACTGGGACAGCTCTACGAGCAGTACTTC; CDR3aa: CASSLGQLYEQYF; d_gene: TRBD1; v_gene: TRBV18; j_gene: TRBJ2-7; abundance: -
CDR3nt: TGCAGCGTCTACAGGGATGGCTACACCTTC; CDR3aa: CSVYRDGYTF; d_gene: -; v_gene: TRBV29-1; j_gene: TRBJ1-2; abundance: few
CDR3nt: TGCGCCAGCAGTTACCATCAGGGGCGAAGCTCCTACAATGAGCAGTTCTTC; CDR3aa: CASSYHQGRSSYNEQFF; d_gene: -; v_gene: TRBV10-1; j_gene: TRBJ2-1; abundance: -